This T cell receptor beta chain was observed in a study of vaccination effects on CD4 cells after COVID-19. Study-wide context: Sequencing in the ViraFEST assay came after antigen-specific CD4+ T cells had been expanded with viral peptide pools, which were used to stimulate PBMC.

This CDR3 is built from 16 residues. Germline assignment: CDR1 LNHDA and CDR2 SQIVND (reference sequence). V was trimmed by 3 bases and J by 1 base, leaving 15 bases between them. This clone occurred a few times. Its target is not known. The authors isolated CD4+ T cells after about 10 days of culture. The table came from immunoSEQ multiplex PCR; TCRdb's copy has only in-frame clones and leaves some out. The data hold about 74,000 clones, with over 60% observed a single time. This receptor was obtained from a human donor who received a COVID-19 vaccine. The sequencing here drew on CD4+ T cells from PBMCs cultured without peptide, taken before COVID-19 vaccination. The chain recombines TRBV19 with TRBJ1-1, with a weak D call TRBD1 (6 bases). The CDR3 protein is CASSIPAGAKNTEAFF. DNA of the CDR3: TGTGCCAGTAGTATCCCTGCAGGGGCCAAGAACACTGAAGCTTTCTTT.